This T cell receptor beta chain was recorded in a study of cytomegalovirus exposure and HLA in healthy donors (dated by TCRdb to about 2017). Broadly, across the study: An earlier analysis of roughly 610 of the donors reported 276 Gb of sequence data and around 120 million unique TCR beta sequences obtained from approximately 180 million T cells. An earlier analysis of approximately 640 of the donors applied high-throughput TCR beta sequencing to assess whether each TCR beta V gene segment acted as functional or pseudogenic. Both class I and class II loci were covered by HLA typing, at four-digit resolution. Rather than using new phenotypic data, the later analysis identified candidate immune exposures from TCR beta sequences and from how often those sequences occurred across donors. Of the 300 to 400 genotyped donors, around 81% fell in the genetic ancestry cluster associated with self-reported Caucasian donors. Roughly 5 DR-DQ haplotypes were treated as single units for association and clustering because of strong linkage in the cohort. Among some 400 genotyped donors of the cohort, an average of approximately 200,000 unique TCR beta nucleotide sequences was sequenced per donor, of which about 20% were non-productive. The study used immunosequencing to profile the T cell repertoires of hundreds of subjects and linked those repertoires to cytomegalovirus serostatus. In a later genetic analysis, genome-wide SNP genotypes for about three fifths of the 666 donors were used, and that subset was treated as a discovery cohort. To predict cytomegalovirus infection status, the study combined high-throughput TCR immunosequencing, statistical association of individual TCRs with disease status, and machine learning. A separate validation cohort of approximately 120 different subjects was used in addition to the 666-subject first cohort. Every repertoire in the discovery cohort had been generated on one and the same sequencing platform. The study was designed to test whether signatures of past pathogen exposure could be identified by cataloging public T cell receptors. A later analysis re-analyzed previously published TCR beta repertoires from hundreds of donors and added high-resolution HLA genotyping to study TCR occurrence patterns. Donor age, sex, ethnicity and CMV serostatus were compiled together with the repertoire data. Typing coverage differed by locus: A, B, C, DRB1 and DQB1 were typed in roughly 629-640 donors, DQA1 in 522, DPA1 in roughly 590, and DPB1 in approximately 450. Roughly 300 gigabases of sequencing data and tens of millions of unique TCR sequences were included in an early release covering roughly 600 HLA-typed donors. Study-wide findings and limitations: A later analysis found that TCR association rates varied across HLA loci, with DRB1 alleles showing the most associated TCRs and HLA-C alleles the fewest. Correlated functional status among segregating V segments might reflect linkage disequilibrium, but an unknown experimental factor could not be ruled out. The only immune exposure information available for the cohort was CMV serostatus. Across donors, most TCR sequences were observed very rarely, whereas some public TCRs were present in many individuals. According to the authors, the approach could potentially be generalized to other disease states and immunological phenotypes. Sequencing depth was assumed to be roughly uniform across donors in the presence/absence analyses, though that assumption may not hold. Some IMGT-functional V segments, including TRBV6-2 and TRBV6-3, could not be told apart with the 87-base-pair reads, so those segments were excluded. In a later analysis, most CMV-associated TCR beta chains were found to appear HLA-restricted, with HLA associations seemingly driven largely by CMV exposure. In a later analysis, HLA-associated TCR beta chains showed more clonal expansion and lower generation probabilities than non-associated chains that were equally common. When HLA alleles, especially DR and DQ, strongly co-occurred, TCR associations were difficult to assign to individual alleles. In a later genetic analysis, fewer N-insertions in productive TCRs were reported among donors in an Asian-associated ancestry cluster than the roughly 640-donor mean. In vitro tests confirmed that a few of the cytomegalovirus-associated TCR beta chains recognize cytomegalovirus antigens. Only TCR beta chains were sequenced in this cohort, and the absence of alpha or paired-chain data limited detectable features. The classifier was reported to diagnose cytomegalovirus status with high specificity and sensitivity in both the original cohort and the validation cohort. A further reported finding was that TCR beta sequences accurately predicted the HLA-A and HLA-B alleles for most subjects in the first cohort. Broadly in line with IMGT annotations, most TCR beta V segments showed up in productive rearrangements about 90% or about 30% of the time in an earlier analysis of 587 of the donors. The earlier analysis of about 600 of the donors excluded fewer than 20 rarely observed V segments, including chromosome 9 orphons, because counts were too low. According to a later analysis, parvovirus B19, influenza, CMV and Epstein-Barr virus appeared linked to several top co-occurrence clusters. In the study, 150 to 200 TCR beta chains were listed as associated with cytomegalovirus. A group of highly shared sequence variants was considered likely to be a technical artifact of the sequencing pipeline. Specific HLA alleles were associated with about 17,000 TCR beta sequences at a false discovery rate of 0.05 in a later analysis. A later genetic analysis associated a missense DCLRE1C variant with V-gene and J-gene trimming of TCR beta chains, and an independent cohort replicated the association. Because some donors lacked HLA typing at each locus, the association tests relied only on the typed subset.

The cohort comprised some 700 healthy bone marrow donors. Cohort members were all nominally healthy when sampled, although unrecorded immune exposures were likely present. The donor was CMV seronegative and was included in the group of around 320 seronegative cohort members. A peripheral blood sample was provided by each donor, and peripheral blood mononuclear cells were used for TCR beta sequencing. The Qiagen DNeasy Blood Extraction Kit was used to extract genomic DNA from the blood cell samples. The method behind the library was the immunoSEQ multiplex PCR assay. For the multiplex PCR, a mixture combining 60 forward primers for TCR Vbeta segments and 13 reverse primers for TCR Jbeta segments was used. The CDR3 region of rearranged TCR beta genes was amplified from genomic DNA by a multiplex PCR assay. On the Illumina HiSeq System, the amplified TCR beta libraries were sequenced as 87-base-pair reads. The study's processing was this. A later analysis tallied tens of millions of unique TCR beta chains across the 666 repertoires, and some 12 million of those chains were shared by two or more donors. Raw reads were error-corrected and collapsed into unique sequences by a nearest-neighbor algorithm in which closely related sequences were merged to remove PCR and sequencing errors. To assign V, D and J gene segments, CDR3 sequences were aligned to IMGT reference sequences. Each retained sequence needed at least a six-nucleotide match to both a V gene segment and a J gene segment. Rearrangements were classified as productive when the CDR3 lacked stop codons and remained in frame with V and J, and all other rearrangements were classified as non-productive. CDR3 was defined by IMGT convention, running from the second conserved V-encoded cysteine to the conserved J-encoded phenylalanine. In an earlier analysis of approximately 500 of the donors, sequences lacking an unambiguous match to a single V gene segment were excluded. An earlier analysis of fewer than 750 of the donors classified V segments as functional when productive rearrangements were above 56.7% and as segregating when the standard deviation between donors was above 5%. To diagnose cytomegalovirus status from the catalog of TCR beta chain sequences, a statistical classification framework was built. In a later analysis, TCR nucleotide sequences were compared against IMGT/GENE-DB human TR gene sequences so that V and J genes could be assigned. A later analysis assigned CDR3 sequences and most-parsimonious VDJ recombination scenarios with the TCRdist pipeline. In a later analysis, each TCR beta chain was defined by its CDR3 amino acid sequence together with its V-gene family, and reads without a unique V-gene family were excluded. As a way to deal with suspected cross-contamination and a sequencing artifact, a later analysis dropped more than 500 nucleotide sequences that were highly shared and had low generation probability. For each public chain, a later analysis derived a clonal expansion index from normalized ranks of inferred template counts within each repertoire. In a later analysis, generation probabilities were computed using a VDJ recombination model fitted to out-of-frame rearrangements, and the results were checked against IGoR. In a later analysis, TCR-TCR, TCR-HLA and TCR-CMV co-occurrence was scored with hypergeometric tests, and a repertoire-size bias correction was applied to TCR pairs. A later analysis estimated false discovery rates by permuting HLA or CMV assignments 20 times. A later analysis grouped co-occurring TCRs with DBSCAN, adding TCRdist sequence similarity when clustering within HLA-allele-positive subsets. Repertoires with fewer than 30,000 or more than 120,000 public chains, plus five repertoires with anomalous nucleotide sharing, were excluded from co-occurrence clustering. The table was pulled from immuneACCESS by TCRdb, which kept in-frame rearrangements only. Such tables lose some clones; where checked, under half of the loss comes from unresolved V genes, and the rest has no known cause. The D gene and trimming were derived from the DNA, and the V and J assignments and clone size from that table. The table for this sample shows approximately 120,000 clones. The top ten hold 2.5% to 3% of the sample.

The germline ends are 10 bases apart after V is trimmed by 0 bases and J by 5 bases. Inclusive of the bounding cysteine and phenylalanine, the CDR3 is 14 residues long. Only CDR3 DNA remains: 42 bases, in frame from the first base. The CDR1 and CDR2 encoded by the germline V gene (reference sequence) are MNHEY and SMNVEV. With respect to this clone: Its antigen is currently not known.

This receptor was obtained from a man in his thirties or forties in good health and CMV-seronegative. Sequenced material: PBMCs. The V and J segments used are TRBV27 and TRBJ2-5; a tentative D call is TRBD2 (5 bases match). The sequence in DNA is TGTGCCAGCAGTTTATCTGCTAGCTTGGAGACCCAGTACTTC. Its product reads: CASSLSASLETQYF.